The next 23 T cell receptor beta chains were all read from a single sample in a study of cytomegalovirus exposure and HLA in healthy donors. PCR employed 60 Vbeta and 13 Jbeta primers. Data came from immunoSEQ multiplex PCR; TCRdb stores just in-frame clones and leaves some out. The sample contains over 100,000 clones, 81% of which appear only once. The specimen was PBMCs. All receptors derive from a woman in her thirties in good health and CMV-seronegative.

Concerning this clone: One junction end disagrees with the germline gene, perhaps due to a read error. The chain uses TRBV5-6 and TRBJ2-3; 8 nucleotides line up with TRBD2. The CDR3 is 16 residues long. From germline, CDR1 is SGHDT and CDR2 YYEEEE. The CDR3 DNA reads TGTACCAGCAGCTTGTTCGGTAGCGGGGGCACAGATACGCAGTATTTT. Translated: CTSSLFGSGGTDTQYF. Based on the CDR3 plus reference TRBV5-6 and TRBJ2-3, the full variable domain is DAGVTQSPTHLIKTRGQQVTLRCSPKSGHDTVSWYQQALGQGPQFIFQYYEEEERQRGNFPDRFSGHQFPNYSSELNVNALLLGDSALYLCTSSLFGSGGTDTQYFGPGTRLTVL.

This clone was seen once. The chain uses TRBV9 and TRBJ1-3, with no clear D. V gave up 3 bases and J gave up 9 bases, with 10 bases separating them. From germline, CDR1 is SGDLS and CDR2 YYNGEE. The CDR3 consists of 12 residues. The CDR3 sequence is CASSEKGGTIYF. Written as DNA, the CDR3 is TGTGCCAGCAGCGAGAAAGGAGGCACCATATATTTT. The whole variable domain, remainder taken from reference TRBV9 and TRBJ1-3, is DSGVTQTPKHLITATGQRVTLRCSPRSGDLSVYWYQQSLDQGLQFLIQYYNGEERAKGNILERFSAQQFPDLHSELNLSSLELGDSALYFCASSEKGGTIYFGEGSWLTVV.

The rearrangement links TRBV25-1 to TRBJ2-1; a possible D gene is TRBD1 (6 bases). The CDR3 consists of 14 residues. Per germline, CDR1 MGHDK and CDR2 SYGVNS. Trimming shortened V by 4 bases and J by 3 bases, and 10 bases separated the two germline ends. CDR3 amino acids: CASSGRDIYNEQFF. For the CDR3, the DNA is TGTGCCAGCAGTGGCCGGGACATCTACAATGAGCAGTTCTTC.

The chain uses TRBV19 and TRBJ1-2; 8 bases agree with TRBD1. The length of the CDR3 is 15 residues. Losses at the gene ends were 3 bases for V and 4 bases for J; bases not matched to a gene: 7. Germline V gives CDR1 LNHDA, CDR2 SQIVND (reference sequence). The CDR3 protein is CASSIPPGGTYGYTF. The CDR3 coding sequence is TGTGCCAGTAGTATTCCGCCAGGGGGCACCTATGGCTACACCTTC.

This chain connects TRBV19 to TRBJ1-5, with 9 bases matching TRBD1. Germline V gene sequence: CDR1 LNHDA, CDR2 SQIVND (reference sequence). V lost 5 bases and J lost 5; bases outside the gene matches: 10. The CDR3 is 16 residues long. The CDR3, as DNA: TGTGCCAGTAGTGCGCCCTTTACAGGGGGCGATCAGCCCCAGCATTTT. Translating gives CASSAPFTGGDQPQHF.

The V call is TRBV10-3, the J call TRBJ2-5; 9 bases are a match to TRBD2. V shed 2 bases and J 1 base; nucleotides not matched to a gene: 17. Germline values: CDR1 ENHRY, CDR2 SYGVKD. The CDR3 has 20 amino acids. The CDR3 reads CAISEKFGRSGSSSQETQYF. DNA for the CDR3: TGTGCCATCAGTGAGAAATTTGGGCGTAGCGGGAGCTCTTCCCAAGAGACCCAGTACTTC.

The CDR3 region has the DNA TGCAGCGTTGAAGATTATAGACTTCAAGAGACCCAGTACTTC. This codes for CSVEDYRLQETQYF. This sequence joins TRBV29-1 and TRBJ2-5; D is unresolved. V lost 0 bases, J lost 2 bases, and 10 bases lay in between. This CDR3 has 14 residues. Germline loops: CDR1 SQVTM, CDR2 ANQGSEA.

The J gene is TRBJ1-4, the V gene TRBV7-9, with D unresolved. The germline V and J ends were trimmed by 5 bases and 8 bases, with 18 bases remaining between them. Germline-derived CDR1 and CDR2 are SEHNR and FQNEAQ (reference sequence). The CDR3 contains 15 residues. CDR3 sequence: CASSSYRTPGEKLFF. CDR3 in DNA: TGTGCCAGCAGCAGCTACAGAACCCCGGGGGAAAAACTGTTTTTT.

This chain joins TRBV11-2 and TRBJ1-2, with 11 bases matching TRBD1. After removal of 3 bases from V and 7 bases from J, the junction contained 10 bases not matched to a gene. CDR3 length equals 16 residues. The germline CDR1 and CDR2 sequences are SGHAT and FQNNGV. The CDR3 bases are TGTGCCAGCAGCTTTAACGGGGACAGGGGGACGTGTGGCTACACCTTC. Protein sequence: CASSFNGDRGTCGYTF. The full variable domain, rest sourced from reference TRBV11-2 and TRBJ1-2, is EAGVAQSPRYKIIEKRQSVAFWCNPISGHATLYWYQQILGQGPKLLIQFQNNGVVDDSQLPKDRFSAERLKGVDSTLKIQPAKLEDSAVYLCASSFNGDRGTCGYTFGSGTRLTVV.

Here the CDR3 DNA reads TGCGCCAGCAGCGCAGGGGCCCCTGGAAACACCATATATTTT. Protein: CASSAGAPGNTIYF. This chain connects TRBV5-1 to TRBJ1-3, with D possibly TRBD1 on 6 matching bases. The CDR3 loop spans 14 amino acids. V lost 4 bases and J 2 bases, leaving 10 bases between the germline ends. Germline CDR1 SGHRS, CDR2 YFSETQ.

The V gene is TRBV9, the J gene TRBJ2-7, with 9 bases that match TRBD1. Germline CDR1 SGDLS, CDR2 YYNGEE. The V gene end was trimmed by 0 bases and the J gene end by 3 bases; junction bases not matched to a gene: 4. The CDR3 consists of 15 residues. CDR3 sequence: CASSVGQGGDYEQYF. As DNA, the CDR3 is TGTGCCAGCAGCGTAGGACAGGGGGGCGACTACGAGCAGTACTTC.

This chain links TRBV7-8 with TRBJ2-5; 13 nucleotides agree with TRBD2. The V and J ends lost 5 bases and 5 bases, in that order; junction bases with no gene match: 8. The CDR3 has 16 amino acids. The germline gives CDR1 SGHVS, CDR2 FQNEAQ. The CDR3 reads CASSETSGRFGETQYF. In DNA, the CDR3 is TGTGCCAGCAGCGAGACTAGCGGGAGGTTTGGGGAGACCCAGTACTTC.

This chain uses TRBV28 with TRBJ2-2, with 11 nucleotides matching TRBD2. The CDR3 contains 16 residues. CDR1 and CDR2 (germline): MDHEN, SYDVKM. J was trimmed by 4 bases and V by 11 bases; bases with no gene match: 12. The CDR3 nucleotides read TGTGCCGCCCAATTACTAGCGGGAGTTACCACCGGGGAGCTGTTTTTT. It encodes CAAQLLAGVTTGELFF.

The V and J genes are TRBV11-2 and TRBJ2-5, with TRBD2 matching over 9 bases. Germline V gene sequence: CDR1 SGHAT, CDR2 FQNNGV. The trim removed 5 bases at V and 5 bases at J, leaving 15 bases unmatched. The CDR3 contains 17 residues. CDR3 in DNA: TGTGCCAGCAGCCACAGATCATGGGGGACTAGCTCCGAGACCCAGTACTTC. It codes for CASSHRSWGTSSETQYF.

The V and J genes are TRBV7-2 and TRBJ2-3; 12 positions agree with TRBD1. This CDR3 is built from 18 residues. Germline assignment: CDR1 SGHTA and CDR2 FQGNSA. Trimming removed 1 base from V and 6 bases from J; junction bases left unmatched: 11. CDR3 bases: TGTGCCAGCAGCTTAGACCCCCCCGGGACAGGGGGCGCGGATACGCAGTATTTT. It translates to CASSLDPPGTGGADTQYF.

The V and J genes are TRBV5-1 and TRBJ1-4, with D perhaps matching TRBD1 (5 bases). The CDR3 has 14 amino acids. V lost 2 bases and J lost 8, with 13 bases in between. Germline values: CDR1 SGHRS, CDR2 YFSETQ. The CDR3 DNA reads TGCGCCAGCAGCTTAGGGGATCTCGGAGAAAAACTGTTTTTT. It yields the protein CASSLGDLGEKLFF.

The rearrangement links TRBV6-5 to TRBJ1-2; possible D gene TRBD1, 6 bases. V was pared by 5 bases and J by 6 bases, with 16 bases between. CDR3 size: 14 residues. Germline CDR1 MNHEY, CDR2 SVGAGI. CDR3 amino acids: CASSKQGGHDGYTF. In nucleotides, the CDR3 is TGTGCCAGCAGTAAACAGGGTGGTCATGATGGCTACACCTTC.

The chain employs TRBV21-1 and TRBJ2-7; the DNA was not used to check the table's D call, TRBD1. TRBV21-1 is annotated as a pseudogene. The CDR3 is 18 amino acids. The CDR3 sequence is CASSKARSLGQGVWEQYF. The CDR3 coding sequence is TGTGCCAGCAGCAAAGCCCGCTCCTTGGGACAGGGTGTGTGGGAGCAGTACTTC.

The chain couples TRBV4-1 to TRBJ1-6; D remains unclear. Germline loops: CDR1 MGHRA, CDR2 YSYEKL. The CDR3 runs 16 residues. Deletions cut 2 bases from V and 2 bases from J, with 10 bases between. The CDR3 spells CASSQTDVTYNSPLHF. CDR3 in DNA: TGCGCCAGCAGCCAAACAGATGTGACCTATAATTCACCCCTCCACTTT.

The J gene is TRBJ2-1, the V gene TRBV7-9; unclear D gene. Germline CDR1 reads SEHNR; CDR2 reads FQNEAQ (reference sequence). The V end lost 2 bases, the J end lost 7 bases, and 15 bases lay between the germline ends. This CDR3 is built from 15 residues. CDR3 sequence reads: CASSLKLGRDNEQFF. Written as DNA, the CDR3 is TGTGCCAGCAGCTTAAAACTCGGTCGCGATAATGAGCAGTTCTTC.

The chain carries TRBV7-9 and TRBJ2-7; 9 positions match TRBD2. The CDR3 length is 15 residues. J lost 4 bases, V lost 1 base, and 5 bases had no gene match. Per germline, CDR1 SEHNR and CDR2 FQNEAQ (reference sequence). This CDR3 is CASSLEAGGPYEQYF. CDR3 coding DNA: TGTGCCAGCAGCTTAGAGGCGGGAGGGCCGTACGAGCAGTACTTC.

The chain couples TRBV7-7 to TRBJ2-6, with a tentative D call TRBD2 (6 bases). CDR3 length: 15 amino acids. Germline V CDR1 and CDR2: SSHAT, FNYEAQ (reference sequence). V shed 8 bases and J shed 0 bases, with 11 bases lying between them. Here the CDR3 DNA reads TGTGCCAGCGCAACGGGGGTCTCTGGGGCCAACGTCCTGACTTTC. Translating it yields CASATGVSGANVLTF. Looking up the rest from reference TRBV7-7 and TRBJ2-6 gives the full variable domain: GAGVSQSPRYKVTKRGQDVTLRCDPISSHATLYWYQQALGQGPEFLTYFNYEAQPDKSGLPSDRFSAERPEGSISTLTIQRTEQRDSAMYRCASATGVSGANVLTFGAGSRLTVL.

The J gene is TRBJ2-1, the V gene TRBV19; 8 bases align to TRBD1. V dropped 6 bases and J dropped 4; count of bases not matched to a gene: 17. The germline gives CDR1 LNHDA, CDR2 SQIVND (reference sequence). This CDR3 region has 18 residues. The CDR3 sequence is CASRGQGATRGPYNEQFF. The CDR3 nucleotides are TGTGCCAGTAGGGGCCAGGGGGCTACAAGGGGACCTTACAATGAGCAGTTCTTC.